One and the same sample provided the 10 T cell receptor beta chains below, sequenced in a study of control samples from healthy donors and cancer patients. The method was immunoSEQ multiplex PCR; TCRdb's version includes in-frame clones alone and lacks a portion of them. The table lists under 150,000 clones, approximately 93% of them singletons, with less than 3.5% in the top ten. Sequenced: blood. Receptors originate from a man aged 25 to 40 in good health.

The gene calls are TRBV7-8 and TRBJ2-7, with unresolved D. The CDR3 runs 13 residues. The V end lost 5 bases, the J end lost 0 bases, and 8 bases lay between the germline ends. Germline lookup yields CDR1 SGHVS and CDR2 FQNEAQ. CDR3 region: CASSTDGSYEQYV. CDR3 DNA sequence: TGTGCCAGCAGCACCGACGGCTCCTACGAGCAGTACGTC.

This clone is a singleton in its sample. The V and J genes are TRBV3-1 (or the pseudogene TRBV3-2) and TRBJ2-7; 7 bases match TRBD2. The CDR3 contains 15 residues. With 4 bases clipped from V and 3 bases from J, the junction kept 9 bases outside the gene matches. CDR1 is LGHDT, CDR2 YNNKEL, per germline (reference sequence). The CDR3 region has the DNA TGTGCCAGCAGCCCGCGTACACGGGAGGTCTACGAGCAGTACTTC. Amino acids: CASSPRTREVYEQYF.

The J gene is TRBJ2-1, the V gene TRBV9; D might be TRBD1 or TRBD2, each matching 6 bases. Trimming left V 0 bases short and J 7 bases short, with 17 bases between. Germline V gene lookup returns CDR1 SGDLS and CDR2 YYNGEE. The CDR3 totals 16 residues. CDR3 coding DNA: TGTGCCAGCAGCGTAGCGTCGGGGGCCCTCGGAAATGAGCAGTTCTTC. It translates to CASSVASGALGNEQFF.

Worth noting for this clone: One junction end does not reproduce the germline sequence, and a read error may be involved. CDR3 nucleotide sequence: TGTGCCAGTAGTAGGTCCGAAAGGCTAACGTTT. This codes for CASSRSERLTF. V is TRBV19 and J is TRBJ1-1; D not resolved. Germline V lookup: CDR1 LNHDA, CDR2 SQIVND (reference sequence). CDR3 length: 11 amino acids.

This clone was picked up a small number of times. This chain links TRBV5-4 with TRBJ1-1, with 7 bases fitting TRBD1. The V segment lost 0 bases and the J segment 4 bases; nucleotides outside the gene matches: 6. The CDR3 runs to 15 residues. From germline, CDR1 is SGHNT and CDR2 YYREEE (reference sequence). CDR3 nucleotides: TGTGCCAGCAGCTTGGTTAACAGGGGTGGCACTGAAGCTTTCTTT. The encoded protein is CASSLVNRGGTEAFF.

The chain combines TRBV7-9 with TRBJ1-2; D unresolved. Germline loops: CDR1 SEHNR, CDR2 FQNEAQ (reference sequence). The CDR3 runs 14 residues. The V end lost 3 bases, the J end lost 8 bases, and 16 bases lay between the germline ends. The CDR3 DNA is TGTGCCAGCAGCTTTCCTACAGAAGTATACGGCTACACCTTC. This gives the protein CASSFPTEVYGYTF.

This rearrangement joins TRBV18 to TRBJ1-3, with TRBD1 as a possible D gene (6 bases). This CDR3 has 17 amino acids. Trimming stripped 3 bases from V and 0 bases from J, with 15 bases between. Germline-derived CDR1 and CDR2 are KGHSH and LQKENI. The CDR3 sequence is CASSPSDSHYSGNTIYF. In nucleotides, the CDR3 is TGTGCCAGCTCACCTTCGGACAGCCATTACTCTGGAAACACCATATATTTT.

The chain carries TRBV19 and TRBJ2-3, with unresolved D. This CDR3 contains 16 residues. Germline V gene data show CDR1 as LNHDA and CDR2 as SQIVND (reference sequence). V lost 1 base and J 0 bases, leaving 11 bases between the germline ends. The CDR3 sequence is CASSIGPYTSTDTQYF. CDR3 nucleotide sequence: TGTGCCAGTAGTATAGGTCCTTATACTAGCACAGATACGCAGTATTTT.

The rearrangement joins TRBV7-2 to TRBJ1-1; D is undetermined. Germline CDR1 is SGHTA and CDR2 is FQGNSA. The ends were cut back, 1 base at V and 0 bases at J, with 3 bases in the middle. The CDR3 covers 13 residues. This chain's CDR3 is CASSLDMNTEAFF. CDR3 DNA: TGTGCCAGCAGCTTAGACATGAACACTGAAGCTTTCTTT.

The chain carries TRBV6-6 and TRBJ1-1; D is possibly TRBD1 (6 bases). Germline V gene lookup returns CDR1 MNHNY and CDR2 SVGAGI (reference sequence). The CDR3 runs 14 residues. The V end was cut by 6 bases, the J end by 1 base, with 12 bases between. DNA of the CDR3: TGTGCCAGCAGGGCAGGGGAAAGGAACACTGAAGCTTTCTTT. Translation gives CASRAGERNTEAFF.